This is a list of T cell receptor beta chains from one sample in a study of T-cell memory formation after mild COVID-19. TCRdb recomputed calls from the 5' RACE reads with MiXCR, one row per CDR3 protein. The data contain just over 350,000 distinct CDR3 sequences, 13% to 15% of them singletons. Material for sequencing was PBMCs or a T cell subset sorted from them (not recorded which). These receptors all come from a man aged 18 to 35 who had mild COVID-19 (a few samples of this study predate the infection). Cell type and time point are not known. The CDR3 runs from the conserved cysteine through the conserved F or W. A D gene is named only where the DNA matches it firmly. Not all rows give a size; the values are once, few, many and, for expanded clones, a class.

D gene,CDR3 length,clone size,V gene,J gene,CDR3 protein,CDR3 DNA
-,13,-,TRBV10-3,TRBJ1-4,CASQGGTNEKLFF,TGTGCCAGTCAAGGGGGAACTAATGAAAAACTGTTTTTT
-,15,-,TRBV5-5,TRBJ1-6,CASSPQTGPGSPLHF,TGTGCCAGCAGCCCCCAGACAGGTCCGGGTTCACCCCTCCACTTT
-,14,-,TRBV5-1,TRBJ1-2,CASSARDASYGYTF,TGCGCCAGCAGCGCGCGGGACGCTAGCTATGGCTACACCTTC
TRBD2,17,few,TRBV2,TRBJ2-3,CASSEGSSGAYPDTQYF,TGTGCCAGCAGTGAAGGATCTAGCGGGGCGTACCCAGATACGCAGTATTTT
-,15,-,TRBV21-1,TRBJ1-5,CASSSWKGRRQPQHF,TGTGCCAGCAGCTCTTGGAAAGGTCGGCGTCAGCCCCAGCATTTT
TRBD1,12,many,TRBV10-3,TRBJ2-3,CAISGQGDTQYF,TGTGCCATCAGCGGACAGGGAGATACGCAGTATTTT
-,10,few,TRBV29-1,TRBJ2-3,CSVESSTQYF,TGCAGCGTTGAAAGTTCTACGCAGTATTTT
TRBD2,15,few,TRBV20-1,TRBJ2-4,CSARALRGGGNIQYF,TGCAGTGCTAGAGCTTTACGCGGGGGTGGAAACATTCAGTACTTC
-,15,few,TRBV6-6,TRBJ1-5,CASSYLDASNQPQHF,TGTGCCAGCAGTTATTTGGACGCTAGCAATCAGCCCCAGCATTTT
-,13,-,TRBV6-5,TRBJ2-1,CASSYSNRNEQFF,TGTGCCAGCAGTTACTCGAATCGTAATGAGCAGTTCTTC
-,17,few,TRBV20-1,TRBJ2-7,CSARPTPGTAPIYEQYF,TGCAGTGCTAGACCGACCCCGGGCACCGCACCTATCTACGAGCAGTACTTC
TRBD2,14,-,TRBV20-1,TRBJ2-1,CSARDSGGANEQFF,TGCAGTGCCAGAGATAGCGGGGGGGCAAATGAGCAGTTCTTC
TRBD1,14,many,TRBV12-3/TRBV12-4,TRBJ1-5,CASSIDRGGQPQHF,TGTGCCAGCAGTATCGACAGGGGTGGGCAGCCCCAGCATTTT
-,15,-,TRBV7-9,TRBJ1-2,CASSLPHPGSGGYTF,TGTGCCAGCAGCCTCCCCCACCCAGGGAGTGGTGGCTACACCTTC
-,14,-,TRBV29-1,TRBJ2-5,CSVDLGATQETQYF,TGCAGCGTTGACTTGGGGGCCACGCAAGAGACCCAGTACTTC
-,13,-,TRBV10-3,TRBJ2-5,CAISESAVGTQYF,TGTGCCATCAGTGAGTCGGCCGTGGGGACCCAGTACTTC
-,15,many,TRBV5-1,TRBJ1-1,CASSLLQGMNTEAFF,TGCGCCAGCAGCTTGCTCCAGGGGATGAACACTGAAGCTTTCTTT
TRBD1,16,-,TRBV6-5,TRBJ1-1,CASSYVGQGLNTEAFF,TGTGCCAGCAGTTACGTAGGACAGGGTTTGAACACTGAAGCTTTCTTT
-,15,-,TRBV7-3,TRBJ2-1,CASSSRRSSYNEQFF,TGTGCCAGCAGCTCCAGGAGGAGCTCCTACAATGAGCAGTTCTTC
-,16,few,TRBV7-3,TRBJ1-2,CASSLTPRDGLYGYTF,TGTGCCAGCAGCCTAACCCCCCGGGACGGGCTCTATGGCTACACCTTC
TRBD1,16,-,TRBV25-1,TRBJ2-5,CASSGHGQGSQETQYF,TGTGCCAGCAGTGGCCATGGACAGGGGAGTCAAGAGACCCAGTACTTC